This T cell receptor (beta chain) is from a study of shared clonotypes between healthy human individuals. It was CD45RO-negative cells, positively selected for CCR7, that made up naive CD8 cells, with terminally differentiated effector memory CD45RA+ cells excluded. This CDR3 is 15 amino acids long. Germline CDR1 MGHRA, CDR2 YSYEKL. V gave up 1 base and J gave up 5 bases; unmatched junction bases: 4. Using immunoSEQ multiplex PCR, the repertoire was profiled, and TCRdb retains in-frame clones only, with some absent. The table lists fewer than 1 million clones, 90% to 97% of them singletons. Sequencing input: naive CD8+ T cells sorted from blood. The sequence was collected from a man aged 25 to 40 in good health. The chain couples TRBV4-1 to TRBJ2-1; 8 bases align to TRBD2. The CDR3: CASSQVLAGHNEQFF. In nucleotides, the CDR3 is TGCGCCAGCAGCCAAGTTTTAGCGGGGCACAATGAGCAGTTCTTC.